A single sample is the source of the 29 T cell receptor beta chains below, sequenced in a study of identical twins. TCRdb itself ran the 5' RACE reads through MiXCR, one entry per CDR3 protein. The table includes approximately 680,000 distinct CDR3 sequences, under 8.5% detected once. These data were also filed under a second study, of yellow fever vaccine responses in identical twins.

What was sequenced was PBMCs. These receptors were taken from a woman between 18 and 29 years old in good health.

This chain links TRBV2 with TRBJ2-3; maybe TRBD2 (6 bases). CDR3 size: 16 residues. Per the germline V gene, CDR1 is SNHLY and CDR2 is FYNNEI. The CDR3 loop is CATRVNRDWHTDTQYF. CDR3 DNA sequence: TGTGCGACGAGGGTGAACCGGGACTGGCACACAGATACGCAGTATTTT.

This clonotype has at least ten counts. The rearrangement uses TRBV12-3 or TRBV12-4 and TRBJ2-2, with a tentative D call TRBD2 (6 bases). CDR3 length equals 16 residues. V lost 6 bases to trimming and J lost 7 bases, with 21 bases between them. The CDR3 protein is CASRSSGVRFGGELFF. As DNA, the CDR3 is TGTGCCAGCAGATCCTCGGGGGTCCGATTTGGCGGGGAGCTGTTTTTT.

The chain carries TRBV6-1 and TRBJ1-4; 10 nucleotides match TRBD1. This CDR3 spans 15 amino acids. Looked up from germline, CDR1 is MNHNS and CDR2 is SASEGT. The V and J ends lost 4 bases and 7 bases, in that order; junction bases with no gene match: 6. The CDR3 nucleotides are TGTGCCAGCAGTGCCCGGGACAGGGGCGGTGAAAAACTGTTTTTT. Amino acids: CASSARDRGGEKLFF.

This clonotype was observed at least ten times. The chain carries TRBV14 and TRBJ1-2, with D perhaps matching TRBD1 (5 bases). Germline CDR1 and CDR2: SGHDN and FVKESK. V was shortened by 4 bases and J by 0 bases, with 6 bases between the two germline ends. This CDR3 region has 13 residues. The CDR3 here is CASSPGPNYGYTF. CDR3 nucleotides: TGTGCCAGCAGCCCGGGACCTAACTATGGCTACACCTTC. Full variable domain (outside the CDR3, taken from reference TRBV14 and TRBJ1-2): EAGVTQFPSHSVIEKGQTVTLRCDPISGHDNLYWYRRVMGKEIKFLLHFVKESKQDESGMPNNRFLAERTGGTYSTLKVQPAELEDSGVYFCASSPGPNYGYTFGSGTRLTVV.

The chain has TRBV29-1 and TRBJ2-1; TRBD2 matches at 7 bases. After removal of 7 bases from V and 14 bases from J, the junction contained 14 bases not matched to a gene. The CDR3 is 12 amino acids. Germline V gene data show CDR1 as SQVTM and CDR2 as ANQGSEA. Here the CDR3 reads CSGARGSGNEFF. CDR3 sequence (DNA): TGCAGCGGGGCCCGGGGGAGCGGGAATGAGTTCTTC.

The V gene is TRBV7-9, the J gene TRBJ2-5; D remains ambiguous. Germline V gene sequence: CDR1 SEHNR, CDR2 FQNEAQ (reference sequence). The CDR3 consists of 13 residues. V dropped 3 bases and J dropped 1 base, with 6 bases sitting between them. The chain's CDR3 is CASSFVPQETQYF. The CDR3 DNA sequence: TGTGCCAGCAGCTTCGTACCCCAAGAGACCCAGTACTTC.

In the case of this clonotype: This is likely a read error, given that the CDR3 carries no conserved phenylalanine or tryptophan at its end. The chain couples TRBV7-9 to TRBJ2-5; 8 bases map to TRBD2. Germline assignment: CDR1 SEHNR and CDR2 FQNEAQ (reference sequence). The CDR3 contains 16 residues. J lost 1 base, V lost 1 base, and 5 bases had no gene match. Here the CDR3 reads CASSLVISGTQETQYY. CDR3 sequence (DNA): TGTGCCAGCAGCTTAGTAATTAGCGGGACCCAAGAGACCCAGTACTAC.

This clonotype was recorded many times. The V call is TRBV4-1, the J call TRBJ1-6, with a tentative D call TRBD1 (5 bases). V lost 0 bases and J lost 7, with 16 bases in between. CDR1 is MGHRA and CDR2 is YSYEKL in the germline V gene. This CDR3 has 17 amino acids. In nucleotides, the CDR3 is TGCGCCAGCAGCCAAGATCAGGGTGTTTTTCAAAATTCACCCCTCCACTTT. This codes for CASSQDQGVFQNSPLHF.

This clonotype was seen only a few times. The rearrangement links TRBV20-1 to TRBJ2-1; D gene ambiguous. Germline V gene sequence: CDR1 DFQATT, CDR2 SNEGSKA (reference sequence). With 2 bases removed from V and 2 bases from J, the gap between germline ends came to 7 bases. The CDR3 has 13 residues. CDR3 in amino acids: CSARPPPYNEQFF. In nucleotides, the CDR3 is TGCAGTGCTAGACCTCCGCCCTACAATGAGCAGTTCTTC.

The chain is built from TRBV29-1 and TRBJ2-4; D gene uncertain. The germline V and J ends were trimmed by 1 base and 0 bases, with 10 bases remaining between them. The CDR3 extends over 15 amino acids. Germline CDR1 is SQVTM and CDR2 is ANQGSEA. CDR3 amino acids: CSVEGGYLAKNIQYF. The CDR3 DNA reads TGCAGCGTTGAAGGCGGATATTTAGCCAAAAACATTCAGTACTTC.

This chain uses TRBV6-1 with TRBJ2-1; no clear D. Germline CDR1 is MNHNS and CDR2 is SASEGT. There are 11 residues in the CDR3. V lost 1 base, J lost 12 bases, and 7 bases lay in between. The CDR3 spells CASSEVFGQFF. CDR3 nucleotide sequence: TGTGCCAGCAGTGAAGTCTTTGGGCAGTTCTTC.

The J gene is TRBJ2-1, the V gene TRBV7-2; the match to TRBD2 covers 7 bases. This CDR3 comprises 16 residues. Germline CDR1 and CDR2: SGHTA and FQGNSA. Unmatched junction bases numbered 8, after V lost 1 base and J lost 5 bases. CDR3 loop: CASSLGPGRPNNEQFF. The CDR3 DNA sequence: TGTGCCAGCAGCTTAGGACCCGGGAGGCCGAACAATGAGCAGTTCTTC.

This clonotype was observed at least ten times. The V and J genes are TRBV20-1 and TRBJ2-7, with unresolved D. CDR1 and CDR2 from the germline V gene are DFQATT and SNEGSKA (reference sequence). CDR3 length: 14 residues. The V end was cut by 0 bases, the J end by 0 bases, with 9 bases between. The CDR3 coding sequence is TGCAGTGCTAGAGACTACGGAAGCTCCTACGAGCAGTACGTC. Amino acids: CSARDYGSSYEQYV.

This clonotype was detected many times. This chain connects TRBV12-3 or TRBV12-4 to TRBJ2-1; the match to TRBD1 covers 9 bases. The trim removed 5 bases at V and 8 bases at J, leaving 7 bases unmatched. CDR3 length equals 14 residues. The CDR3 spells CASSRTGVVDEQFF. The CDR3 DNA follows: TGTGCCAGCAGTCGGACAGGGGTGGTAGATGAGCAGTTCTTC.

This clonotype was recorded a few times. This chain connects TRBV24-1 to TRBJ2-5; the D gene is possibly TRBD1 (6 bases). V gave up 5 bases and J gave up 0 bases, with 12 bases separating them. This CDR3 is built from 15 residues. Germline V CDR1 and CDR2: KGHDR, SFDVKD. The CDR3 is CATSANQGNQETQYF. The CDR3 nucleotides read TGTGCCACCAGTGCAAATCAGGGGAACCAAGAGACCCAGTACTTC.

This clonotype was detected a few times. The CDR3 protein is CASSQDNLAGAGEQFF. The DNA for the CDR3 is TGCGCCAGCAGCCAAGATAACCTAGCGGGGGCGGGTGAGCAGTTCTTC. This chain uses TRBV4-1 with TRBJ2-1, with 10 bases fitting TRBD2. The germline V gene encodes CDR1 MGHRA and CDR2 YSYEKL. After removal of 0 bases from V and 9 bases from J, the junction contained 8 bases not matched to a gene. The CDR3 has 16 amino acids.

In its sample, this clonotype was seen a few times. J is TRBJ1-6 and V is TRBV5-1, with D perhaps matching TRBD1 (6 bases). Germline V gene sequence: CDR1 SGHRS, CDR2 YFSETQ. V was shortened by 0 bases and J by 1 base, with 11 bases between the two germline ends. This CDR3 has 17 amino acids. The CDR3 bases are TGCGCCAGCAGCTTGGCAGGGGTTGAATCCTATAATTCACCCCTCCACTTT. Protein product: CASSLAGVESYNSPLHF.

This chain uses TRBV16 with TRBJ2-6, with D possibly matching TRBD1 (5 bases). V was shortened by 1 base and J by 2 bases, with 9 bases between the two germline ends. The germline gives CDR1 KGHSY, CDR2 FQNENV. The CDR3 is made up of 16 amino acids. The CDR3 nucleotides read TGTGCCAGCAGCCAATGGGCAGGGACTGGGGCCAACGTCCTGACTTTC. Amino acids: CASSQWAGTGANVLTF.

In this sample, this clonotype turned up a few times. This chain links TRBV6-1 with TRBJ2-2; 11 bases agree with TRBD2. V gave up 1 base and J gave up 4 bases; unmatched junction bases: 2. CDR1 and CDR2 (germline): MNHNS, SASEGT. This CDR3 is 16 amino acids long. The CDR3 loop is CASSEGLAGFTGELFF. The DNA for the CDR3 is TGTGCCAGCAGTGAAGGACTAGCGGGGTTCACCGGGGAGCTGTTTTTT.

This clonotype was detected ten times or more. The CDR3 bases are TGTGCCACCAGCAGAGAAAGGGGGTCTGAGCAGTTCTTC. This gives the protein CATSRERGSEQFF. The rearrangement uses TRBV15 and TRBJ2-1, with D possibly being TRBD1 (6 bases). Germline CDR1 reads LNHNV; CDR2 reads YYDKDF (reference sequence). CDR3 length: 13 amino acids. V lost 0 bases and J lost 9, with 9 bases in between. Together with reference TRBV15 and TRBJ2-1, the CDR3 gives the full variable domain: DAMVIQNPRYQVTQFGKPVTLSCSQTLNHNVMYWYQQKSSQAPKLLFHYYDKDFNNEADTPDNFQSRRPNTSFCFLDIRSPGLGDTAMYLCATSRERGSEQFFGPGTRLTVL.

This clonotype was counted many times. In DNA form, the CDR3 reads TGCAGTGCTAAAGAAGAGGGGGGGTTCCCTGAAGCTTTCTTT. Protein sequence: CSAKEEGGFPEAFF. This chain connects TRBV20-1 to TRBJ1-1, with a weak D call TRBD1 (6 bases). The CDR3 contains 14 residues. V lost 4 bases, J lost 6 bases, and 18 bases lay in between. Germline V gene lookup returns CDR1 DFQATT and CDR2 SNEGSKA (reference sequence).

This clonotype was seen many times. CDR3 sequence (DNA): TGCGCCAGCAGCTTGGACAGGGGACACGAGCAGTACGTC. Translation: CASSLDRGHEQYV. This chain connects TRBV5-1 to TRBJ2-7, with 7 bases identical to TRBD1. The junction had 2 bases not matched to a gene; V was cut back by 0 bases and J by 5 bases. Germline CDR1 SGHRS, CDR2 YFSETQ. The CDR3 loop spans 13 amino acids.

There are many counts of this clonotype. This sequence joins TRBV27 and TRBJ2-2, with D hard to call. Deletions cut 5 bases from V and 8 bases from J, with 12 bases between. CDR1 and CDR2 (germline): MNHEY, SMNVEV (reference sequence). The CDR3 length is 13 residues. CDR3 in DNA: TGTGCCAGCAGTCCCCGTCTCGCGGGGGAGCTGTTTTTT. As protein: CASSPRLAGELFF.

This clonotype occurred many times. This chain connects TRBV7-8 to TRBJ2-1, with 7 bases matching TRBD2. The CDR3 runs 17 residues. The V and J ends lost 5 bases and 4 bases, in that order; junction bases with no gene match: 14. Per the germline V gene, CDR1 is SGHVS and CDR2 is FQNEAQ. The DNA of the CDR3 is TGTGCCAGCAGCCCCGTTGGCTGGGGAGGGCCTTACAATGAGCAGTTCTTC. Amino acid sequence: CASSPVGWGGPYNEQFF.

The chain joins TRBV15 to TRBJ1-4; D remains ambiguous. V dropped 0 bases and J dropped 7 bases, with 12 bases sitting between them. The CDR3 is 15 residues long. CDR1 and CDR2 (germline): LNHNV, YYDKDF (reference sequence). Here the CDR3 reads CATSRDGQPGEKLFF. The CDR3 DNA is TGTGCCACCAGCAGAGATGGGCAGCCTGGTGAAAAACTGTTTTTT.

This clonotype has at least ten counts. The V and J genes are TRBV15 and TRBJ2-1; 8 positions agree with TRBD2. Germline V gives CDR1 LNHNV, CDR2 YYDKDF (reference sequence). The CDR3 runs 16 residues. J lost 7 bases, V lost 0 bases, and 8 bases had no gene match. The DNA of the CDR3 is TGTGCCACCAGCAGAGATACCGCCGGGACTAGAAATGAGCAGTTCTTC. Its translation: CATSRDTAGTRNEQFF.

The chain is built from TRBV15 and TRBJ2-1; the match to TRBD2 covers 7 bases. CDR3 length: 18 residues. The J segment lost 3 bases and the V segment lost 1 base, leaving 12 bases of the junction unmatched. CDR1 and CDR2 (germline): LNHNV, YYDKDF (reference sequence). The CDR3 DNA reads TGTGCCACCAGCAGAGGGGTTAGCGGGTACCTCCTCTACAATGAGCAGTTCTTC. Protein sequence: CATSRGVSGYLLYNEQFF. Using reference TRBV15 and TRBJ2-1 for the parts outside the CDR3, the full variable domain is DAMVIQNPRYQVTQFGKPVTLSCSQTLNHNVMYWYQQKSSQAPKLLFHYYDKDFNNEADTPDNFQSRRPNTSFCFLDIRSPGLGDTAMYLCATSRGVSGYLLYNEQFFGPGTRLTVL.

This clonotype was seen a few times. The chain recombines TRBV20-1 with TRBJ2-1; 11 bases are shared with TRBD2. Trimming removed 2 bases from V and 7 bases from J; junction bases left unmatched: 10. The CDR3 loop spans 16 amino acids. Germline V gene sequence: CDR1 DFQATT, CDR2 SNEGSKA (reference sequence). The CDR3 nucleotides are TGCAGTGCTAGATCCCCCCTAGCGGGAGGTGGTAATGAGCAGTTCTTC. Amino acid sequence: CSARSPLAGGGNEQFF.

The chain uses TRBV20-1 and TRBJ1-1, with TRBD1 identical over 7 bases. The CDR3 spans 16 residues. J lost 1 base, V lost 0 bases, and 8 bases had no gene match. CDR1 and CDR2 from the germline V gene are DFQATT and SNEGSKA (reference sequence). CDR3 loop: CSARDLTGQQNTEAFF. The CDR3 nucleotides are TGCAGTGCTAGAGATCTGACAGGGCAGCAGAACACTGAAGCTTTCTTT.